This T cell receptor (beta chain) was captured by sequencing in a study of CD8 T cells in ankylosing spondylitis. Findings of the study overall: Researchers reportedly found disease-linked clones significantly enriched in matched ankylosing spondylitis synovial fluid. Both synovial fluid and blood in reactive arthritis had previously been reported to carry some motif variants. In ankylosing spondylitis blood, a motif of seven or eight highly homologous TCR beta variants appeared characteristic.

The CDR3 runs to 12 residues. In germline, CDR1 is SQVTM, CDR2 ANQGSEA. V shed 8 bases and J shed 5 bases, with 14 bases lying between them. Researchers built TCR beta libraries using quantitative 5'-RACE with molecular barcodes. TCRdb reprocessed the 5' RACE reads with MiXCR, giving one entry per CDR3 protein. The sample shows 30,000 to 45,000 distinct CDR3 sequences, approximately 15% of them seen only once. This clonotype was counted a few times. What it binds is not known. Source material: blood. This chain connects TRBV29-1 to TRBJ2-3; D is unresolved. This clonotype was obtained from a male donor with ankylosing spondylitis or in good health (not recorded which). The CDR3 loop reads CSYGANGDTQYF. The DNA for the CDR3 is TGCAGCTACGGAGCTAATGGAGATACGCAGTATTTT.